Each of the 17 T cell receptor beta chains below was sequenced from the same sample in a study of T cell responses to AZD1222 COVID-19 vaccine. Sequencing was performed with immunoSEQ multiplex PCR; in TCRdb, only in-frame clones are kept and a portion is missing. The repertoire holds 140,000 or so clones, with approximately 90% as singletons. The sample in question was peripheral blood, obtained 28 days after the second AZD1222 dose. The receptors were gathered from an adult who received the AZD1222 COVID-19 vaccine.

This sequence joins TRBV14 and TRBJ1-1; 7 bases match TRBD1. The CDR3 sequence is 13 residues long. The germline V gene has CDR1 SGHDN and CDR2 FVKESK. The junction had 6 bases not matched to a gene; V was cut back by 1 base and J by 10 bases. CDR3 loop: CASSQGRQGRAFF. The CDR3 DNA follows: TGTGCCAGCAGCCAAGGCCGACAGGGAAGAGCTTTCTTT.

This clone was counted once. The chain carries TRBV6-6 and TRBJ1-2; 7 bases match TRBD1. The CDR3 loop spans 14 amino acids. From germline, CDR1 is MNHNY and CDR2 SVGAGI (reference sequence). J lost 3 bases, V lost 0 bases, and 1 base had no gene match. CDR3 residues: CASSYSGQHYGYTF. As DNA, the CDR3 is TGTGCCAGCAGTTACTCGGGACAGCACTATGGCTACACCTTC.

The V gene is TRBV3-1 (or the pseudogene TRBV3-2), the J gene TRBJ1-2; D is undetermined. CDR1 and CDR2 from the germline V gene are LGHDT and YNNKEL (reference sequence). CDR3 length: 14 amino acids. The V end lost 1 base, the J end lost 0 bases, and 6 bases lay between the germline ends. The CDR3 DNA sequence: TGTGCCAGCAGCCAAGCGTCCGCTAACTATGGCTACACCTTC. Amino acid sequence: CASSQASANYGYTF.

This clone was recorded a few times. J is TRBJ2-7 and V is TRBV19; D may match TRBD1 or TRBD2 (5 bases each). Germline V gene lookup returns CDR1 LNHDA and CDR2 SQIVND (reference sequence). Trimming left V 3 bases short and J 0 bases short, with 18 bases between. The CDR3 is made up of 17 amino acids. The CDR3 bases are TGTGCCAGTAGTATGTACATTCCGGGACGGTCCTCCTACGAGCAGTACTTC. Protein: CASSMYIPGRSSYEQYF.

This rearrangement joins TRBV15 to TRBJ2-1; 8 bases are shared with TRBD2. After removal of 1 base from V and 8 bases from J, the junction contained 10 bases not matched to a gene. CDR3 size: 16 residues. Germline CDR1 reads LNHNV; CDR2 reads YYDKDF (reference sequence). The CDR3 coding sequence is TGTGCCACCAGCAGAGTCCCGGGGGGGGCCTCGGATGAGCAGTTCTTC. Translation: CATSRVPGGASDEQFF.

The chain couples TRBV2 to TRBJ1-4; a weak D match, TRBD1 (5 bases). The CDR3 has 12 residues. The germline V gene has CDR1 SNHLY and CDR2 FYNNEI. With 6 bases removed from V and 6 bases from J, the gap between germline ends came to 8 bases. CDR3 coding DNA: TGTGCCAGCAGAGGAGGGGATGAAAAACTGTTTTTT. It codes for CASRGGDEKLFF.

This rearrangement joins TRBV9 to TRBJ1-2, with 7 bases lining up with TRBD1. The ends lost 4 bases at V and 4 bases at J; junction bases unmatched: 4. The CDR3 is 13 residues long. Germline assignment: CDR1 SGDLS and CDR2 YYNGEE. DNA of the CDR3: TGTGCCAGCAGCCCGAGGACAGGCTATGGCTACACCTTC. Encoded protein: CASSPRTGYGYTF.

The chain joins TRBV9 to TRBJ2-5; TRBD1 matches at 8 bases. CDR1 and CDR2 (germline): SGDLS, YYNGEE. V shed 0 bases, J shed 4 bases, and the junction held 2 bases outside the gene matches. The CDR3 runs 14 residues. CDR3 nucleotides: TGTGCCAGCAGCGTAGATCAGGGGGCAGAGACCCAGTACTTC. This translates into CASSVDQGAETQYF. The full variable domain, completed using reference TRBV9 and TRBJ2-5, is DSGVTQTPKHLITATGQRVTLRCSPRSGDLSVYWYQQSLDQGLQFLIQYYNGEERAKGNILERFSAQQFPDLHSELNLSSLELGDSALYFCASSVDQGAETQYFGPGTRLLVL.

The table lists this clone with a few counts. CDR3 protein: CASKTPSEGDTEAFF. CDR3 nucleotides: TGTGCCAGCAAGACCCCCTCTGAAGGGGACACTGAAGCTTTCTTT. The J gene is TRBJ1-1, the V gene TRBV7-2, with a tentative D call TRBD1 (5 bases). V lost 7 bases, J lost 3 bases, and 18 bases lay in between. This CDR3 region has 15 residues. Germline V gene lookup returns CDR1 SGHTA and CDR2 FQGNSA.

Here the CDR3 reads CASSSFLYSPLHF. CDR3 DNA sequence: TGTGCCAGCAGCTCGTTCCTTTATTCACCCCTCCACTTT. The chain carries TRBV7-9 and TRBJ1-6; D is uncertain. Trimming left V 4 bases short and J 8 bases short, with 9 bases between. This CDR3 spans 13 amino acids. Germline CDR1 is SEHNR and CDR2 is FQNEAQ (reference sequence).

V gene TRBV5-1 combines with J gene TRBJ1-4; perhaps TRBD1 as D (6 bases). The CDR3 has 17 residues. The ends were cut back, 2 bases at V and 7 bases at J, with 21 bases in the middle. The germline V gene has CDR1 SGHRS and CDR2 YFSETQ. CDR3 in DNA: TGCGCCAGCAGCTTCGGATTACAGGGAGGGATGGGTGAAAAACTGTTTTTT. Amino acid sequence: CASSFGLQGGMGEKLFF.

This sequence joins TRBV4-3 and TRBJ1-2; no definite D call. With 4 bases removed from V and 3 bases from J, the gap between germline ends came to 18 bases. Looked up from germline, CDR1 is LGHNA and CDR2 is YSLEER. The CDR3 length is 16 residues. The CDR3 sequence is CASSLRGSGGHYGYTF. The DNA of the CDR3 is TGCGCCAGCAGCCTACGCGGCTCAGGTGGCCACTATGGCTACACCTTC.

V gene TRBV29-1 combines with J gene TRBJ2-6; D ambiguous. V was trimmed by 7 bases and J by 0 bases, leaving 16 bases between them. Per the germline V gene, CDR1 is SQVTM and CDR2 is ANQGSEA. CDR3 length equals 16 residues. For the CDR3, the DNA is TGCAGCGCACAATGGTTCGGTAGCTCTGGGGCCAACGTCCTGACTTTC. This gives the protein CSAQWFGSSGANVLTF.

This rearrangement joins TRBV5-1 to TRBJ2-1; D is ambiguous. This CDR3 spans 13 amino acids. V lost 7 bases to trimming and J lost 7 bases, with 15 bases between them. The germline CDR1 and CDR2 sequences are SGHRS and YFSETQ. The CDR3 is CASGPSELNEQFF. CDR3 nucleotide sequence: TGCGCCAGCGGCCCGTCAGAGCTTAATGAGCAGTTCTTC.

This clone is a singleton in its sample. The V call is TRBV10-2, the J call TRBJ1-1, with D hard to call. From germline, CDR1 is WSHSY and CDR2 SAAADI. Deletions cut 9 bases from V and 0 bases from J, with 14 bases between. This CDR3 comprises 14 residues. This CDR3 is CARLKTGMNTEAFF. The CDR3 nucleotides read TGCGCCAGGTTAAAGACGGGGATGAACACTGAAGCTTTCTTT.

The chain couples TRBV7-9 to TRBJ2-1; 9 bases map to TRBD2. The CDR3 length is 17 residues. CDR1 is SEHNR and CDR2 is FQNEAQ in the germline V gene (reference sequence). The V gene end was trimmed by 4 bases and the J gene end by 1 base; junction bases not matched to a gene: 8. CDR3 region: CASSSAQTSGSYNEQFF. The CDR3 DNA reads as TGTGCCAGCAGCTCCGCGCAGACTAGCGGTTCCTACAATGAGCAGTTCTTC. The variable domain in full, with the rest retrieved from reference TRBV7-9 and TRBJ2-1, is DTGVSQNPRHKITKRGQNVTFRCDPISEHNRLYWYRQTLGQGPEFLTYFQNEAQLEKSRLLSDRFSAERPKGSFSTLEIQRTEQGDSAMYLCASSSAQTSGSYNEQFFGPGTRLTVL.

V usage is TRBV19 and J usage is TRBJ2-1; D ambiguous. Trimming took 5 bases from V and 1 from J, leaving 9 bases between them. The CDR3 consists of 14 residues. The germline gives CDR1 LNHDA, CDR2 SQIVND (reference sequence). This CDR3 reads CASSFRDSYNEQFF. In DNA form, the CDR3 reads TGTGCCAGTAGTTTCAGAGATTCCTACAATGAGCAGTTCTTC.